These 31 T cell receptor beta chains share one sample of origin, sequenced in a study of T cell responses to AZD1222 COVID-19 vaccine. This table comes from immunoSEQ multiplex PCR, and its TCRdb copy is limited to in-frame clones, with some not included. This table has 150,000 to 190,000 clones, just over 90% appearing once. Material: peripheral blood, obtained on day 0 of AZD1222 vaccination. The receptors come from an adult in good health.

The V and J genes are TRBV4-1 and TRBJ2-2, with TRBD1 matching over 7 bases. The germline gives CDR1 MGHRA, CDR2 YSYEKL. The CDR3 spans 18 residues. V was pared by 1 base and J by 3 bases, with 11 bases of the junction left unmatched. The CDR3 sequence is CASSQVRGPAWYTGELFF. DNA of the CDR3: TGCGCCAGCAGCCAAGTGAGGGGGCCGGCCTGGTACACCGGGGAGCTGTTTTTT.

The chain carries TRBV6-2 or TRBV6-3 and TRBJ2-4, with 7 nucleotides matching TRBD2. J was trimmed by 5 bases and V by 2 bases; bases with no gene match: 15. The CDR3 has 18 residues. CDR1 is MNHEY, CDR2 SVGEGT, per germline. The CDR3 sequence: CASSYEPAGVSNQNIQYF. The CDR3, as DNA: TGTGCCAGCAGTTACGAACCGGCGGGAGTATCCAACCAAAACATTCAGTACTTC.

The rearrangement joins TRBV13 to TRBJ2-7; tentative D call: TRBD1 (6 bases). Germline CDR1 reads PRHDT; CDR2 reads FYEKMQ (reference sequence). V was shortened by 4 bases and J by 2 bases, with 18 bases between the two germline ends. CDR3 length: 16 residues. In DNA form, the CDR3 reads TGTGCCAGCAGCTCGACGGGGCTACAGGGTACCTACGAGCAGTACTTC. Its translation: CASSSTGLQGTYEQYF.

This clone was detected only once. The chain uses TRBV28 and TRBJ2-1, with D tentatively TRBD2 (6 bases). The germline CDR1 and CDR2 sequences are MDHEN and SYDVKM. The V and J ends lost 4 bases and 8 bases respectively, with 15 bases between them. This CDR3 is 14 amino acids long. The chain's CDR3 is CASSSPTSLDEQFF. As DNA, the CDR3 is TGTGCCAGCAGTTCACCAACTAGCCTGGATGAGCAGTTCTTC. Looking up the rest from reference TRBV28 and TRBJ2-1 gives the full variable domain: DVKVTQSSRYLVKRTGEKVFLECVQDMDHENMFWYRQDPGLGLRLIYFSYDVKMKEKGDIPEGYSVSREKKERFSLILESASTNQTSMYLCASSSPTSLDEQFFGPGTRLTVL.

Worth noting for this clone: The same CDR3 is also encoded by other DNA sequences in this sample. This chain uses TRBV6-5 with TRBJ2-7; 9 bases are shared with TRBD1. Unmatched junction bases numbered 2, after V lost 0 bases and J lost 2 bases. The CDR3 length is 15 residues. Germline values: CDR1 MNHEY, CDR2 SVGAGI. The CDR3 DNA sequence: TGTGCCAGCAGTTACTCAGGGACAGGGACCTACGAGCAGTACTTC. This encodes CASSYSGTGTYEQYF.

This chain joins TRBV21-1 and TRBJ1-6; the table's TRBD1 call for D was not verified on the DNA. TRBV21-1 is a listed pseudogene. The CDR3 has 16 residues. The CDR3 sequence is CASSFSGGQDNSPLHF. The DNA for the CDR3 is TGTGCCAGCAGCTTCTCAGGGGGCCAAGATAATTCACCCCTCCACTTT.

The rearrangement uses TRBV27 and TRBJ1-4; D perhaps matches TRBD1 (6 bases). CDR1 is MNHEY, CDR2 SMNVEV, per germline (reference sequence). This CDR3 has 13 amino acids. Trimming removed 8 bases from V and 4 bases from J, with 11 bases in between. CDR3 protein: CASQGQSNEKLFF. The CDR3 DNA follows: TGTGCCAGCCAAGGACAGAGTAATGAAAAACTGTTTTTT.

J is TRBJ2-7 and V is TRBV3-1 (or the pseudogene TRBV3-2); possible D gene TRBD1, 6 bases. Trimming pared 7 bases from V and 2 bases from J, leaving 18 bases between. This CDR3 has 15 residues. Germline assignment: CDR1 LGHDT and CDR2 YNNKEL (reference sequence). CDR3 protein: CASIRGAGVPYEQYF. DNA for the CDR3: TGTGCCAGCATCAGGGGAGCCGGGGTTCCCTACGAGCAGTACTTC.

This clone was picked up one time. J is TRBJ1-4 and V is TRBV28; D gene ambiguous. Germline CDR1 reads MDHEN; CDR2 reads SYDVKM. This CDR3 comprises 16 residues. V dropped 5 bases and J dropped 6 bases, with 19 bases sitting between them. The CDR3 reads CASSTPLVGKDEKLFF. The CDR3 DNA reads as TGTGCCAGCAGTACCCCCTTGGTAGGGAAGGATGAAAAACTGTTTTTT.

V gene TRBV27 combines with J gene TRBJ1-1; possible D gene TRBD1, 6 bases. V was trimmed by 1 base and J by 4 bases, leaving 7 bases between them. The V gene's germline CDR1 is MNHEY and CDR2 SMNVEV (reference sequence). The CDR3 is 13 amino acids. CDR3 loop: CASSLWGPTEAFF. In DNA form, the CDR3 reads TGTGCCAGCAGTTTATGGGGGCCCACTGAAGCTTTCTTT.

This clone was recorded once. CDR3 in amino acids: CASSRDLTGGYGYTF. The CDR3 nucleotides are TGTGCCAGCAGCCGAGACCTGACAGGGGGCTATGGCTACACCTTC. The chain recombines TRBV7-9 with TRBJ1-2; 9 nucleotides agree with TRBD1. The CDR3 totals 15 residues. The trim removed 5 bases at V and 4 bases at J, leaving 8 bases unmatched. The V gene's germline CDR1 is SEHNR and CDR2 FQNEAQ (reference sequence).

The chain couples TRBV19 to TRBJ1-4; no firm D call. CDR1 is LNHDA, CDR2 SQIVND, per germline (reference sequence). Trimming took 2 bases from V and 8 from J, leaving 12 bases between them. CDR3 length: 14 residues. CDR3 coding DNA: TGTGCCAGTAGTATAAGAAGGGAGAAGGAAAAACTGTTTTTT. Its translation: CASSIRREKEKLFF. Based on the CDR3 plus reference TRBV19 and TRBJ1-4, the full variable domain is DGGITQSPKYLFRKEGQNVTLSCEQNLNHDAMYWYRQDPGQGLRLIYYSQIVNDFQKGDIAEGYSVSREKKESFPLTVTSAQKNPTAFYLCASSIRREKEKLFFGSGTQLSVL.

The V and J genes are TRBV27 and TRBJ1-1; perhaps TRBD1 as D (5 bases). Trimming removed 6 bases at V and 4 bases at J, with 12 bases between. The CDR3 covers 13 residues. Germline V gives CDR1 MNHEY, CDR2 SMNVEV (reference sequence). CDR3 bases: TGTGCCAGCAGCCCCCACAGGTCCACTGAAGCTTTCTTT. This codes for CASSPHRSTEAFF.

This clone was observed once. The chain couples TRBV11-2 to TRBJ2-7; possible D gene TRBD2, 5 bases. Deletions cut 5 bases from V and 1 base from J, with 9 bases between. Germline values: CDR1 SGHAT, CDR2 FQNNGV. The CDR3 sequence is 13 residues long. For the CDR3, the DNA is TGTGCCAGCAGCAACCGGGAATCCTACGAGCAGTACTTC. It is translated as CASSNRESYEQYF.

This rearrangement joins TRBV5-8 to TRBJ2-2; 7 positions match TRBD1. Unmatched junction bases numbered 5, after V lost 0 bases and J lost 6 bases. This CDR3 contains 15 residues. Germline CDR1 and CDR2: SGHTS and YDEGEE. The CDR3 DNA reads TGTGCCAGCAGCTTGGCCGACAGGGATGCCGGGGAGCTGTTTTTT. Translated: CASSLADRDAGELFF. Variable domain in full (rest from reference TRBV5-8 and TRBJ2-2): EAGVTQSPTHLIKTRGQQATLRCSPISGHTSVYWYQQALGLGLQFLLWYDEGEERNRGNFPPRFSGRQFPNYSSELNVNALELEDSALYLCASSLADRDAGELFFGEGSRLTVL.

The chain couples TRBV7-9 to TRBJ2-1; TRBD2 matches at 8 bases. After removal of 4 bases from V and 5 bases from J, the junction contained 7 bases not matched to a gene. The CDR3 runs to 15 residues. CDR1 is SEHNR, CDR2 FQNEAQ, per germline (reference sequence). This CDR3 reads CASSSIAGPNNEQFF. CDR3 bases: TGTGCCAGCAGCTCGATAGCGGGACCGAACAATGAGCAGTTCTTC.

This chain connects TRBV2 to TRBJ1-1, with D perhaps matching TRBD1 (5 bases). Trimming shortened V by 3 bases and J by 11 bases, and 19 bases separated the two germline ends. The germline CDR1 and CDR2 sequences are SNHLY and FYNNEI. The CDR3 contains 14 residues. As DNA, the CDR3 is TGTGCCAGCAGTGAGGGCGAAGGGGTGAGCAGGGCTTTCTTT. This translates into CASSEGEGVSRAFF. The full variable domain, its missing parts supplied by reference TRBV2 and TRBJ1-1, is EPEVTQTPSHQVTQMGQEVILRCVPISNHLYFYWYRQILGQKVEFLVSFYNNEISEKSEIFDDQFSVERPDGSNFTLKIRSTKLEDSAMYFCASSEGEGVSRAFFGQGTRLTVV.

The CDR3 protein is CASSLYTNYGYTF. CDR3 coding DNA: TGTGCCAGCAGTTTGTATACTAACTATGGCTACACCTTC. V usage is TRBV28 and J usage is TRBJ1-2; the D is unclear. Germline V lookup: CDR1 MDHEN, CDR2 SYDVKM. This CDR3 has 13 residues. V lost 3 bases, J lost 0 bases, and 5 bases lay in between.

V gene TRBV3-1 (or the pseudogene TRBV3-2) combines with J gene TRBJ1-2; 7 bases are a match to TRBD1. Trimming cost V 3 bases and J 3 bases; bases outside gene matches: 4. CDR3 length: 14 residues. Germline CDR1 is LGHDT and CDR2 is YNNKEL (reference sequence). The CDR3 nucleotides read TGTGCCAGCAGCCAGGCAACAGGGGACTATGGCTACACCTTC. It codes for CASSQATGDYGYTF.

This chain links TRBV3-1 (or the pseudogene TRBV3-2) with TRBJ1-2, with 9 bases identical to TRBD1. The junction had 4 bases not matched to a gene; V was cut back by 0 bases and J by 8 bases. The length of the CDR3 is 14 residues. In germline, CDR1 is LGHDT, CDR2 YNNKEL (reference sequence). The CDR3 here is CASSQEQGAWGYTF. DNA for the CDR3: TGTGCCAGCAGCCAAGAACAGGGGGCCTGGGGCTACACCTTC.

V gene TRBV9 combines with J gene TRBJ1-4; D gene ambiguous. Per the germline V gene, CDR1 is SGDLS and CDR2 is YYNGEE. Deletions cut 0 bases from V and 8 bases from J, with 11 bases between. This CDR3 has 14 amino acids. CDR3 bases: TGTGCCAGCAGCGTAGGTGGGTTACGGGAAAAACTGTTTTTT. Protein sequence: CASSVGGLREKLFF.

The chain carries TRBV7-2 and TRBJ2-2, with unresolved D. The CDR3 extends over 15 amino acids. V dropped 3 bases and J dropped 1 base, with 9 bases sitting between them. Germline CDR1 is SGHTA and CDR2 is FQGNSA. CDR3 sequence (DNA): TGTGCCAGCAGCTTTGTCTTACAGAACACCGGGGAGCTGTTTTTT. Translation gives CASSFVLQNTGELFF.

The chain employs TRBV12-3 or TRBV12-4 and TRBJ1-2; D is perhaps TRBD1 (5 bases). Trimming pared 6 bases from V and 2 bases from J, leaving 10 bases between. CDR3 length: 13 residues. DNA of the CDR3: TGTGCCAGCAGGACAGAGCGGAACTATGGCTACACCTTC. Residues: CASRTERNYGYTF.

The chain is built from TRBV4-3 and TRBJ2-2; D gene ambiguous. V lost 4 bases and J lost 6, with 12 bases in between. This CDR3 region has 14 residues. Germline CDR1 is LGHNA and CDR2 is YSLEER. CDR3 region: CASSLVESPGELFF. The CDR3 DNA reads TGCGCCAGCAGCCTTGTGGAATCTCCCGGGGAGCTGTTTTTT.

The chain joins TRBV27 to TRBJ1-2; 8 bases line up with TRBD1. CDR1 and CDR2 from the germline V gene are MNHEY and SMNVEV (reference sequence). The V and J ends lost 6 bases and 7 bases, in that order; junction bases with no gene match: 13. There are 15 residues in the CDR3. CDR3 DNA: TGTGCCAGCAGGGACACAGGGGGTAGGGTCGCTGGCTACACCTTC. This translates into CASRDTGGRVAGYTF.

The chain couples TRBV6-2 or TRBV6-3 to TRBJ1-4; TRBD1 is a possible D gene (5 bases). V lost 6 bases, J lost 8 bases, and 16 bases lay in between. The germline V gene encodes CDR1 MNHEY and CDR2 SVGEGT. The CDR3 has 14 residues. The CDR3 sequence: CASSRGGVYEKLFF. Here the CDR3 DNA reads TGTGCCAGCAGCCGCGGGGGAGTTTACGAAAAACTGTTTTTT.

V gene TRBV18 combines with J gene TRBJ1-6; TRBD1 matches 8 bases. Germline CDR1 is KGHSH and CDR2 is LQKENI. Trimming removed 4 bases from V and 10 bases from J; junction bases left unmatched: 6. The CDR3 covers 14 residues. In DNA, the CDR3 is TGTGCCAGCTCACTCGACAGGGGATGGTCACCCCTCCACTTT. It translates to CASSLDRGWSPLHF.

CDR3 loop: CASSVALGDEQFF. In DNA form, the CDR3 reads TGTGCCAGCAGCGTAGCTTTGGGGGATGAGCAGTTCTTC. This chain links TRBV9 with TRBJ2-1; D possibly uses TRBD1 or TRBD2 (5 bases each). CDR3 length: 13 residues. In germline, CDR1 is SGDLS, CDR2 YYNGEE. V was shortened by 0 bases and J by 8 bases, with 9 bases between the two germline ends.

The rearrangement joins TRBV3-1 (or the pseudogene TRBV3-2) to TRBJ2-6; no clear D gene. CDR3 length: 14 residues. Germline V gene data show CDR1 as LGHDT and CDR2 as YNNKEL (reference sequence). The V end lost 5 bases, the J end lost 0 bases, and 5 bases lay between the germline ends. CDR3 sequence: CASSYLSGANVLTF. DNA for the CDR3: TGTGCCAGCAGCTACCTCTCTGGGGCCAACGTCCTGACTTTC.

This rearrangement joins TRBV3-1 (or the pseudogene TRBV3-2) to TRBJ2-1; the D gene is possibly TRBD2 (5 bases). The germline V gene has CDR1 LGHDT and CDR2 YNNKEL (reference sequence). The CDR3 consists of 16 residues. V lost 0 bases, J lost 1 base, and 10 bases lay in between. The CDR3 DNA is TGTGCCAGCAGCCAAGAGTTCAGGACTTCCTACAATGAGCAGTTCTTC. It specifies CASSQEFRTSYNEQFF.

The CDR3 DNA reads TGTGCCAGCAGCTTAGTTGGGGGGTTACCTTCTAGCGGTTCAGATACGCAGTATTTT. Amino acid sequence: CASSLVGGLPSSGSDTQYF. The chain links TRBV7-6 to TRBJ2-3, with 7 bases matching TRBD2. Trimming took 1 base from V and 4 from J; bases not matched to a gene: 17. The CDR3 covers 19 residues. Germline V lookup: CDR1 SGHVS, CDR2 FNYEAQ.